This T cell receptor (beta chain) originates from a study of Graves' ophthalmopathy and Graves' hyperthyroidism. Findings and caveats of the study: In blood appeared most of the expanded thyroid clonotypes whose frequency exceeded 0.001. Prediction of ophthalmopathy progression reached roughly 64% sensitivity and around 75% specificity.

RNA transcripts served as template for amplifying TCR beta CDR3 sequences. First-round RT-PCR relied on HTBI primers, and a second-round multiplex PCR came next. TCRdb re-called the multiplex PCR reads with MiXCR, one entry per CDR3 protein. Here the sample spans under 350,000 distinct CDR3 sequences, about a sixth being singletons. Those donors who had ophthalmopathy presented with moderate-to-severe activity, a CAS of ≥3, a NOSPECS of ≥4 and a duration under 3 months. Clinical symptoms, serum thyroxine, TRAb, thyroid ultrasound and orbital computed tomography formed the basis of diagnosis. This clonotype was picked up many times. Antigen: not known. The CDR3 sequence is 15 residues long. V gave up 4 bases and J gave up 3 bases, with 12 bases separating them. Germline CDR1 and CDR2: SGHAT and FQNNGV.

Sequencing was carried out using peripheral blood. This clonotype was sampled from an adult man with Graves' ophthalmopathy. This chain connects TRBV11-2 to TRBJ2-2; D possibly corresponds to TRBD2 (7 bases). CDR3 coding DNA: TGTGCCAGCAGCTCGAGGGGGGGGGACACCGGGGAGCTGTTTTTT. It yields the protein CASSSRGGDTGELFF.